The TCR beta chain under discussion was sequenced for a study of T cell repertoires in cytomegalovirus infection. Across the whole study: The authors relied on CMV epitopes, both recently identified HLA-C-restricted and well-studied HLA-B-restricted. Study conclusions and caveats: Summed frequency of public TCR beta families distinguished CMV carriers with the relevant HLA.

From germline, CDR1 is DFQATT and CDR2 SNEGSKA (reference sequence). The CDR3 sequence is 13 residues long. Trimming stripped 5 bases from V and 1 base from J, with 9 bases between. Concerning this clonotype: As yet, its antigen is unknown.

TCRdb used MiXCR to reprocess the reads, holding one entry per CDR3 protein. The table shows some 700,000 distinct CDR3 sequences, with around 30% occurring only once. The chain couples TRBV20-1 to TRBJ2-1, with no clear D. The specimen comprised cultured PBMCs, sampled from culture after CMV antigen stimulation. The sequence was collected from a human donor in good health (CMV status not recorded). Some clones in this sample may be carry-over from other donors' samples. The CDR3 is CSARYRSYNEQFF. Written as DNA, the CDR3 is TGCAGTGCTCGGTATCGATCCTACAATGAGCAGTTCTTC.